The 3 T cell receptor beta chains below were found in one sample sequenced in a study of vaccination and CD4 T cells after COVID-19. Sample treatment: roughly nine-day PBMC culture with coronavirus spike peptide pools or control peptides (ViraFEST assay). With the Oncomine TCR Beta short-read assay, DNA from cultured CD4+ T cells was sequenced. Each CDR3 protein is one row after TCRdb ran MiXCR on the PCR reads. The table lists more than 15,000 distinct CDR3 sequences, roughly 43% of them singletons. These receptors are not linked to any known antigen. Material: CD4+ T cells from blood, cultured in vitro, obtained before SARS-CoV-2 vaccination. These receptors were obtained from a human donor who had recovered from COVID-19.

Only a few counts were recorded for this clonotype. The V and J genes are TRBV15 and TRBJ1-4, with 7 bases lining up with TRBD1. The CDR3 extends over 17 amino acids. Germline assignment: CDR1 LNHNV and CDR2 YYDKDF (reference sequence). The trim removed 2 bases at V and 4 bases at J, leaving 10 bases unmatched. Written as DNA, the CDR3 is TGTGCCACCAGCAGATACGGCGCAGGGGGGAATAATGAAAAACTGTTTTTT. Protein product: CATSRYGAGGNNEKLFF.

The chain carries TRBV20-1 and TRBJ2-7, with 7 bases that match TRBD2. The CDR3 totals 13 residues. Germline CDR1 and CDR2: DFQATT and SNEGSKA (reference sequence). V was pared by 6 bases and J by 2 bases, with 7 bases of the junction left unmatched. CDR3 in amino acids: CSAMVAGAYEQYF. The CDR3 nucleotides are TGCAGTGCCATGGTTGCGGGGGCCTACGAGCAGTACTTC.

The table lists this clonotype with a count of one. This sequence joins TRBV9 and TRBJ1-1; 9 bases match TRBD1. Germline-derived CDR1 and CDR2 are SGDLS and YYNGEE. The CDR3 consists of 14 residues. Germline trimming cut 3 bases from V and 5 bases from J; bases unmatched to any gene: 5. The CDR3 DNA follows: TGTGCCAGCAGCGCGACAGGGGGTGGAACTGAAGCTTTCTTT. It is translated as CASSATGGGTEAFF.